This is a list of T cell receptor beta chains from one sample in a study of healthy donors' naive CD4 and CD8 T cells. MiXCR, applied by TCRdb to the reads, yields one record per CDR3 protein. The profile covers 180,000 or so distinct CDR3 sequences, with about 70% appearing a single time and roughly 2.4% taken by the ten largest. Sequenced material: naive CD4+ and CD8+ T cells sorted from blood, pooled from several donors. These receptors all come from a pool of human donors in good health; the sample pools cells from several healthy donors. Both conserved end residues are part of each CDR3. A D gene is named only where the DNA matches it firmly. A row's size may be missing; if present it is once, few, many or a size class.

d_call clone_size cdr3_length j_call v_call cdr3_nt cdr3_aa
- - 15 TRBJ2-4 TRBV11-2 TGTGCCAGCAGCCTCACCCGGGTGGTGGGCAACATTCAGTACTTC CASSLTRVVGNIQYF
- - 12 TRBJ1-5 TRBV20-1 TGCAGTGCTAGAGCTGACTATCAGCCCCAGCATTTT CSARADYQPQHF
TRBD1 once 14 TRBJ2-7 TRBV18 TGTGCCAGCTCGCCGGACAGGGCTACTTACGAGCAGTACTTC CASSPDRATYEQYF
TRBD1 - 13 TRBJ2-7 TRBV19 TGTGCCAGTAGTACCCGGACAGGGGACGAGCAGTACTTC CASSTRTGDEQYF
- - 15 TRBJ2-5 TRBV6-5 TGTGCCAGCAGTTATATGAGCGGGACACAAGAGACCCAGTACTTC CASSYMSGTQETQYF
TRBD1 - 18 TRBJ2-6 TRBV6-5 TGTGCCAGCAGTTACTCGATCGGACAGGGCTCTGGGGCCAACGTCCTGACTTTC CASSYSIGQGSGANVLTF
- - 17 TRBJ2-1 TRBV29-1 TGCAGCGTTGCTAGGGGTATAGGGCGGACCCAGAGATCAGAGCAGTTCTTC CSVARGIGRTQRSEQFF
- few 12 TRBJ1-2 TRBV20-1 TGCAGTGCTAGAGAACAGTTATATGGCTACACCTTC CSAREQLYGYTF
- - 14 TRBJ2-4 TRBV19 TGTGCCAGTAGTAGGAGGGAAGGCAAAAACATTCAGTACTTC CASSRREGKNIQYF
- - 13 TRBJ1-3 TRBV6-5 TGTGCCAGCAACCTCTCACCTGGAAACACCATATATTTT CASNLSPGNTIYF
- - 17 TRBJ1-1 TRBV12-3/TRBV12-4 TGTGCCAGCAGCCCCCTTTTAGGGACAAGGCGTAACACTGAAGCTTTCTTT CASSPLLGTRRNTEAFF
- - 11 TRBJ2-2 TRBV30 TGTGCCTCCCTGAACACCGGGGAGCTGTTTTTT CASLNTGELFF
- - 16 TRBJ2-3 TRBV4-3 TGCGCCAGCAGCCAAGATCAGAGGGGCTTCACAGATACGCAGTATTTT CASSQDQRGFTDTQYF
- - 15 TRBJ1-5 TRBV6-6 TGTGCCAGCAATTTAAGGGGCCTAGGCAATCAGCCCCAGCATTTT CASNLRGLGNQPQHF
- - 15 TRBJ2-7 TRBV18 TGTGCCAGCTCACCGGTGGCAGGGGTCACCTACGAGCAGTACTTC CASSPVAGVTYEQYF
TRBD1 - 13 TRBJ1-1 TRBV5-6 TGTGCCAGCAGCCCTGGGACAGGGTCTTTAGCTTTCTTT CASSPGTGSLAFF
TRBD2 - 16 TRBJ2-3 TRBV27 TGTGCCAGCAGTTCCTCGACTAGCGGGGGTACAGATACGCAGTATTTT CASSSSTSGGTDTQYF
- - 12 TRBJ2-1 TRBV29-1 TGCAGCGTTGTTCTAGAGGCAGGTGAGCAGTTCTTC CSVVLEAGEQFF
- - 13 TRBJ2-7 TRBV7-6 TGTGCCAGCAGTCAAGTGGCCCCCTACGAGCAGTACTTC CASSQVAPYEQYF
- - 10 TRBJ2-1 TRBV29-1 TGCAGCGAGTCGTCCAATGAGCAGTTCTTC CSESSNEQFF
- few 13 TRBJ1-6 TRBV29-1 TGCAGCGTTGAAGATGGTACGAATTCACCCCTCCACTTT CSVEDGTNSPLHF
TRBD2 - 16 TRBJ2-3 TRBV6-1 TGTGCCAGCAGCGGGACTAGCGGGAGTATTACAGATACGCAGTATTTT CASSGTSGSITDTQYF
- - 15 TRBJ2-3 TRBV19 TGTGCCAGTAGGGACGGAGGGATGATCACAGATACGCAGTATTTT CASRDGGMITDTQYF
- few 10 TRBJ2-1 TRBV10-3 TGTGCCACAGGATCGGGTGAGCAGTTCTTC CATGSGEQFF
- - 14 TRBJ1-5 TRBV19 TGTGCCACCTCCGACAATTCGCACTACCAGCCCCAGCATTTT CATSDNSHYQPQHF
- - 12 TRBJ2-7 TRBV14 TGTGCCAGCAGCCAAGAACCCCACGAGCAGTACTTC CASSQEPHEQYF